This section outlines one T cell receptor beta chain sequence together with its context. This clone turned up a few times. The clone's antigen remains unknown. Base qualities are missing; no much larger clone stands one base away. Each donor gave one peripheral blood draw, averaging approximately 120 mL, which was collected into heparinised tubes. Using a panel that included CD45RO, CCR7, CD25, CD127, CD95 and CD27, naive, central memory, regulatory and stem cell-like memory CD4+ T cells were sorted on a BD FACSAria II. Purity was above 95% for every sorted population. PBMCs were isolated right away by Lymphoprep density gradient centrifugation and were stained directly, without culture. To minimize batch effects, samples were stained and sorted in pairs, one healthy donor with one patient per experiment. The High Capacity cDNA Reverse Transcription Kit was used to reverse transcribe all of the isolated RNA, meaning that expressed TCRB transcripts were what got sequenced. Deep immunoSEQ sequencing was performed on naive, central memory and regulatory T cell samples, with an average of about 3.6 million total reads per sample. After sorted cells were lysed in RLT buffer, RNA was extracted with DNase-treated RNeasy Micro or Mini kits, with the choice depending on cell number. Each cell subset was processed on its own to prevent cross-contamination, while patient and healthy donor samples were processed together. The immunoSEQ multiplex PCR was used to amplify TCRB sequences from cDNA, yielding 87-bp fragments that span the CDR3 region. Sequencing of the amplicons was done on the Illumina HiSeq platform. The original pipeline was this. PCR bias was computationally corrected using synthetic template baselines, reads within Hamming distance 2 were collapsed, and singletons that could not be merged were discarded. Reads were aligned to IMGT to assign V, D and J genes, CDR3 length, and insertions or deletions at six rearrangement sites. Clonotype counts were normalized to sorted cell number within each subset before computing true diversity and Gini coefficients with the tcR R package. The overlap coefficient, calculated on TCRB nucleotide sequences, was used to measure repertoire sharing. Out-of-frame TCRB sequences from naive cells were analyzed to stand in for the pre-selection repertoire. The table comes from immuneACCESS by way of TCRdb, which keeps in-frame sequences with V and J called. Part of the clones is missing from these tables; in studies checked, under half for an unresolved V gene and the rest for unknown reasons. Clonal size and the V and J genes are those of that table, whereas D and trimming came from the DNA. This sample is represented by a few hundred thousand clones; less than 15% of them were singletons. Clones ranked in the top ten supply 0.015% of the sample.

These data are taken from a study of beta chain features in type 1 diabetes (dated by TCRdb to the late 2010s). In the study overall: Mean age, gender distribution, total cell number and subset yield did not differ between patients and healthy donors. The study compared the TCRB repertoires of sorted circulating CD4+ T cell subsets in recently diagnosed type 1 diabetes patients with those in matched healthy donors. Whereas all 30 or so donors provided naive and central memory subsets, regulatory and stem cell-like memory subsets were isolated from just 8 patients and roughly eight healthy donors. Across all samples, fewer than 130 million sorted cells were examined, and cell number per subset correlated strongly with RNA yield.

The paper as a whole reports these results and caveats: The naive, central memory and regulatory TCRB repertoires appeared to resemble one another more closely among patients than among healthy donors. Because cDNA rather than genomic DNA was sequenced, highly expressing activated cells could have been over-represented, although no difference in activation and CD3 levels was found between groups. Because the HLA sub-analyses included only small numbers of individuals, any influence of HLA type on TCRB rearrangement was left unresolved. Patients with type 1 diabetes made fewer insertions and deleted more nucleotides at VDJ recombination sites, implying thymic rearrangement abnormalities. A moderate but significant shortening of TCRB CDR3 length was observed in type 1 diabetes patients in all four CD4+ subsets. PCR might favor shorter templates, but patient and control samples were amplified and corrected together, so any skew would affect both groups equally.

The origin of this receptor is a woman younger than 35 with type 1 diabetes. The sample consisted of naive CD4+ T cells from blood. This specimen's cell subset or site label, interpreted: true naive CD4+ T cells.

The CDR3 here reads CASSPGQGMNTEAFF. At the DNA level, the sequence is TGTGCCAGCAGCCCGGGACAGGGAATGAACACTGAAGCTTTCTTT. Rearrangement joined TRBV11-2 to TRBJ1-1; TRBD1 lines up with 9 middle nucleotides. From the cysteine through the phenylalanine, the CDR3 covers 15 amino acids. The only DNA kept is the CDR3, 45 bases in frame from the first base. For this chain, trimming is 5 bases at the V end and 0 bases at the J end, and the number of junction bases without a gene match is 4. Via the germline V gene, CDR1 is SGHAT and CDR2 FQNNGV.